Listed below are T cell receptor beta chains from one sample, sequenced in a study of T cells expressing NK-cell markers. TCRdb processed the 5' RACE reads again and assigns one entry to each CDR3 protein, with no DNA. The sample spans 200,000 to 300,000 distinct CDR3 sequences; the ten largest clones claim roughly 4.2%. The source material was blood T cells: a sorted CD56 or NKG2C T cell subset, CD4+ or CD8+ T cells, or bulk PBMC T cells (not recorded which). These receptors all stem from a woman aged 18-70 years in good health. Both conserved end residues are part of each CDR3. The order of the fields is V gene, J gene, CDR3 protein.

v_call: TRBV7-9; j_call: TRBJ1-3; cdr3_aa: CASIRTGMSGNTIYF
v_call: TRBV28; j_call: TRBJ1-5; cdr3_aa: CASGQGGNQPQHF
v_call: TRBV20-1; j_call: TRBJ2-1; cdr3_aa: CSAKPISGTSRISYNEQFF
v_call: TRBV18; j_call: TRBJ1-1; cdr3_aa: CASSLGTQEVGVAFF
v_call: TRBV20-1; j_call: TRBJ2-7; cdr3_aa: CSAAGQSYEQYF
v_call: TRBV27; j_call: TRBJ1-6; cdr3_aa: CASRKTGNSPLHF
v_call: TRBV19; j_call: TRBJ2-3; cdr3_aa: CASSLPLLGTDTQYF
v_call: TRBV6-1; j_call: TRBJ2-4; cdr3_aa: CASSLRGGGSDGAKNIQYF
v_call: TRBV5-1; j_call: TRBJ2-2; cdr3_aa: CASSLDRGPTGELFF
v_call: TRBV20-1; j_call: TRBJ2-2; cdr3_aa: CSARRGLNTGELFF
v_call: TRBV2; j_call: TRBJ2-2; cdr3_aa: CASSESGSGTGGELFF
v_call: TRBV6-2/TRBV6-3; j_call: TRBJ1-5; cdr3_aa: CASSSALQPQHF
v_call: TRBV12-3/TRBV12-4; j_call: TRBJ2-1; cdr3_aa: CASTPWRKRGFNEQFF
v_call: TRBV12-3/TRBV12-4; j_call: TRBJ1-5; cdr3_aa: CASSPTGKGNQPQHF
v_call: TRBV5-6; j_call: TRBJ2-2; cdr3_aa: CASRRRANTGELFF
v_call: TRBV11-2; j_call: TRBJ2-3; cdr3_aa: CASRSTGSTDTQYF
v_call: TRBV18; j_call: TRBJ2-1; cdr3_aa: CASSPGGGSYNEQFF
v_call: TRBV11-2; j_call: TRBJ2-4; cdr3_aa: CASSLGTSDIVQYF
v_call: TRBV4-1; j_call: TRBJ1-5; cdr3_aa: CASSHGKTGTNQPQHF
v_call: TRBV27; j_call: TRBJ2-7; cdr3_aa: CASSFSGTSAGNYEQYF
v_call: TRBV7-2; j_call: TRBJ2-7; cdr3_aa: CASRPGQSSYEQYF
v_call: TRBV27; j_call: TRBJ2-3; cdr3_aa: CASTKRSTTDTQYF